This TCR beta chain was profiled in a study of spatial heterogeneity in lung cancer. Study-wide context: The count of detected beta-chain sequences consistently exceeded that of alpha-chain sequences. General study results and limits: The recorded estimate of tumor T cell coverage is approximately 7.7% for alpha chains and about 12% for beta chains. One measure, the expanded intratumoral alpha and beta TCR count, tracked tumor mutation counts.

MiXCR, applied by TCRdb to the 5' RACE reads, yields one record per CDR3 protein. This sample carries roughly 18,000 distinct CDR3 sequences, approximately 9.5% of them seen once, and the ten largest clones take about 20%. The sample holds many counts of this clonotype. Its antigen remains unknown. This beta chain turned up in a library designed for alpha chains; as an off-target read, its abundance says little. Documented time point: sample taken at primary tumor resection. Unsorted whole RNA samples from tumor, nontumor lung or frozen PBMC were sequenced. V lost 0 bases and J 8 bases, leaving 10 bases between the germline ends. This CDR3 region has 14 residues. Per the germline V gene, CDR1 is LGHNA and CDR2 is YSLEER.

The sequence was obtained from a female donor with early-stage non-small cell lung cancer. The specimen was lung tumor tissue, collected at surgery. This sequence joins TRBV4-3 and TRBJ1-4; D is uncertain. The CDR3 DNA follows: TGCGCCAGCAGCCAAGAAGGAAGGGCGGAAAAACTGTTTTTT. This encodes CASSQEGRAEKLFF.